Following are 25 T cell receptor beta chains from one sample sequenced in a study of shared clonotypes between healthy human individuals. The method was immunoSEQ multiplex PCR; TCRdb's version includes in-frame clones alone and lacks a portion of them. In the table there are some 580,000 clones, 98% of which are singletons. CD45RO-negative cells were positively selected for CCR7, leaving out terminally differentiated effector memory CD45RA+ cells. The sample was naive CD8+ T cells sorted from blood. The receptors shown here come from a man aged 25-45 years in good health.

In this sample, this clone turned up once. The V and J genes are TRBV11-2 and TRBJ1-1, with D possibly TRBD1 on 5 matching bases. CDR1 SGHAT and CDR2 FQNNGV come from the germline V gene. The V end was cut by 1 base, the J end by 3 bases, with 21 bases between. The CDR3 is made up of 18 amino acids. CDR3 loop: CASSLGRLGEGVYTEAFF. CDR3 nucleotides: TGTGCCAGCAGCTTAGGGAGACTAGGGGAGGGAGTCTACACTGAAGCTTTCTTT.

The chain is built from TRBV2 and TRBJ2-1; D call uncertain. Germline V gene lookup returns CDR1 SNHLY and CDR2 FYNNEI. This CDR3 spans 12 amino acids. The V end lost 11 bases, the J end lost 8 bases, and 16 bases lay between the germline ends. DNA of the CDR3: TGTGCCGTTGTGAAAGGCCGGGATGAGCAGTTCTTC. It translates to CAVVKGRDEQFF. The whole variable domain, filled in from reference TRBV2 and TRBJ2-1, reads EPEVTQTPSHQVTQMGQEVILRCVPISNHLYFYWYRQILGQKVEFLVSFYNNEISEKSEIFDDQFSVERPDGSNFTLKIRSTKLEDSAMYFCAVVKGRDEQFFGPGTRLTVL.

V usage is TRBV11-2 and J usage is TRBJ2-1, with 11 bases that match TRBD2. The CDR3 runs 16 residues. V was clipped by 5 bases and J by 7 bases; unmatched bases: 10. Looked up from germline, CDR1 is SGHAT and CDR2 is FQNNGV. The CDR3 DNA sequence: TGTGCCAGCAGCATGGAACTAGCGGGAGCGAATAATGAGCAGTTCTTC. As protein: CASSMELAGANNEQFF. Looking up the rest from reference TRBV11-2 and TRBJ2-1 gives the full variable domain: EAGVAQSPRYKIIEKRQSVAFWCNPISGHATLYWYQQILGQGPKLLIQFQNNGVVDDSQLPKDRFSAERLKGVDSTLKIQPAKLEDSAVYLCASSMELAGANNEQFFGPGTRLTVL.

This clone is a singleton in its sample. The CDR3 is CASSSGLAGDEQFF. The DNA of the CDR3 is TGTGCCAGCAGCTCCGGACTAGCGGGAGATGAGCAGTTCTTC. This rearrangement joins TRBV7-2 to TRBJ2-1, with TRBD2 matching 13 bases. CDR3 length: 14 amino acids. V gave up 4 bases and J gave up 8 bases; unmatched junction bases: 2. In germline, CDR1 is SGHTA, CDR2 FQGNSA.

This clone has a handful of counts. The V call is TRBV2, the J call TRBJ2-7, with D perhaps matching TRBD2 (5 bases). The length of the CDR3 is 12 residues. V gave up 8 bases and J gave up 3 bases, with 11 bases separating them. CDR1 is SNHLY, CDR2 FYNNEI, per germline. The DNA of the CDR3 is TGTGCCAGCCGAGGGAAAGTCTACGAGCAGTACTTC. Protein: CASRGKVYEQYF.

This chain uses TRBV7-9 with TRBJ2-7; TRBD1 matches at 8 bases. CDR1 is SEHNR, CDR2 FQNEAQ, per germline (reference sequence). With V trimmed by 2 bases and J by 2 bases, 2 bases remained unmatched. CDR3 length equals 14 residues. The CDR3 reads CASSLLQGAYEQYF. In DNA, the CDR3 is TGTGCCAGCAGCTTATTACAGGGGGCCTACGAGCAGTACTTC. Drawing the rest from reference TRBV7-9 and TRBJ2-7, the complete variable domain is DTGVSQNPRHKITKRGQNVTFRCDPISEHNRLYWYRQTLGQGPEFLTYFQNEAQLEKSRLLSDRFSAERPKGSFSTLEIQRTEQGDSAMYLCASSLLQGAYEQYFGPGTRLTVT.

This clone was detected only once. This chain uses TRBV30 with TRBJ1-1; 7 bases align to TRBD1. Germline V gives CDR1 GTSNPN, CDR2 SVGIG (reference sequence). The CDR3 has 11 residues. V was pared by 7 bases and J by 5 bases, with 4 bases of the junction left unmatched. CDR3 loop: CASQGRTEAFF. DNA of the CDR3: TGTGCCTCACAGGGGCGGACTGAAGCTTTCTTT.

CDR3 sequence reads: CASSLAGAGTYEQYF. In DNA, the CDR3 is TGTGCCAGCAGCTTGGCTGGGGCGGGAACCTACGAGCAGTACTTC. The V gene is TRBV5-6, the J gene TRBJ2-7; TRBD2 is a possible D gene (6 bases). The germline CDR1 and CDR2 sequences are SGHDT and YYEEEE. Trimming pared 0 bases from V and 2 bases from J, leaving 12 bases between. The CDR3 has 15 residues.

CDR3 in amino acids: CASSGLAGGHEQYF. Here the CDR3 DNA reads TGCGCCAGCTCAGGACTAGCGGGAGGGCACGAGCAGTACTTC. The V and J genes are TRBV5-1 and TRBJ2-7; 15 bases match TRBD2. Germline V gene sequence: CDR1 SGHRS, CDR2 YFSETQ. This CDR3 spans 14 amino acids. J lost 5 bases, V lost 7 bases, and 4 bases had no gene match.

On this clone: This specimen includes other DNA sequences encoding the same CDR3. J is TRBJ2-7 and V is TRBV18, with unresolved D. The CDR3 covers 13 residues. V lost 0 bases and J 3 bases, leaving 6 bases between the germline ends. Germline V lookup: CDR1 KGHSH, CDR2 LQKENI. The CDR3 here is CASSPPPNYEQYF. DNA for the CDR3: TGTGCCAGCTCACCACCCCCCAACTACGAGCAGTACTTC.

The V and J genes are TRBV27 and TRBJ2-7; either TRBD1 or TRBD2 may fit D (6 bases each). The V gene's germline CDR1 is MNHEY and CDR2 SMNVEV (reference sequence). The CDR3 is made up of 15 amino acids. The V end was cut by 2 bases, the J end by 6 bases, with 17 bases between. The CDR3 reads CASSLGAGHDGEQYF. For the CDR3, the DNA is TGTGCCAGCAGTTTAGGGGCGGGACACGACGGCGAGCAGTACTTC.

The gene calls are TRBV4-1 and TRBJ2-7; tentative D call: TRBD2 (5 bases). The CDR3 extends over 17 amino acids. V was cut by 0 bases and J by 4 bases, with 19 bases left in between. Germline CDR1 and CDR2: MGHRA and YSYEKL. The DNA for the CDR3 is TGCGCCAGCAGCCAAGATCCCGCCTTACTAGACTCGTACGAGCAGTACTTC. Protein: CASSQDPALLDSYEQYF.

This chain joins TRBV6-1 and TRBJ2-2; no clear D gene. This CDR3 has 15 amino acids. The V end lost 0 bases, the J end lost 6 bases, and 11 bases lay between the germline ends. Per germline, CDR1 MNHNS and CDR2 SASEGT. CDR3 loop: CASSEAPGPSGELFF. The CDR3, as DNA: TGTGCCAGCAGTGAAGCGCCCGGACCGTCCGGGGAGCTGTTTTTT.

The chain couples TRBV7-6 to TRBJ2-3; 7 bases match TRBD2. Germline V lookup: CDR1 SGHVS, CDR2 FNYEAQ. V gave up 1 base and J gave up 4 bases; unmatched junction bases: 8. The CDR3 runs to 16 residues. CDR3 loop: CASSLGLAGGADTQYF. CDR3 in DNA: TGTGCCAGCAGCTTAGGGTTAGCGGGTGGTGCAGATACGCAGTATTTT.

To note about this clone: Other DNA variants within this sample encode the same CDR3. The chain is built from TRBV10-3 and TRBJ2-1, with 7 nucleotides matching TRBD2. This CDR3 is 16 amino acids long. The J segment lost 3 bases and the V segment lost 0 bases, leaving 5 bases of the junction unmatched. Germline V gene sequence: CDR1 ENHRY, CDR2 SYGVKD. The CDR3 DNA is TGTGCCATCAGTGAGTCTGGTCTAGCGGTCTACAATGAGCAGTTCTTC. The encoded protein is CAISESGLAVYNEQFF.

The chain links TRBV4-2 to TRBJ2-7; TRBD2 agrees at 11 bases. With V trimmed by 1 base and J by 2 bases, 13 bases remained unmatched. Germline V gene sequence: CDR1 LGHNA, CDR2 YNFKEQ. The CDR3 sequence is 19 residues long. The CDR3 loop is CASSQAGLAGGPGAYEQYF. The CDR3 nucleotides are TGTGCCAGCAGCCAAGCCGGGTTAGCGGGAGGGCCCGGAGCCTACGAGCAGTACTTC.

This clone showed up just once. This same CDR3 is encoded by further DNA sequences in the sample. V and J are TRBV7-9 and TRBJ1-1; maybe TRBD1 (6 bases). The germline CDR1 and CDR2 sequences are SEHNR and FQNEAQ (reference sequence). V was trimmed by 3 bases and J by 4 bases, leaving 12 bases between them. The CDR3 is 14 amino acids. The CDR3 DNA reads TGTGCCAGCAGCTTGACCCAGGGGAGCACTGAAGCTTTCTTT. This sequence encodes CASSLTQGSTEAFF. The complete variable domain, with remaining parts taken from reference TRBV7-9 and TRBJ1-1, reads DTGVSQNPRHKITKRGQNVTFRCDPISEHNRLYWYRQTLGQGPEFLTYFQNEAQLEKSRLLSDRFSAERPKGSFSTLEIQRTEQGDSAMYLCASSLTQGSTEAFFGQGTRLTVV.

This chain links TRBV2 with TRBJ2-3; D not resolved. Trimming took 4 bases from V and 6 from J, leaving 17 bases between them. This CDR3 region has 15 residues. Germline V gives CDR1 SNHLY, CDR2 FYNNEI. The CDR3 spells CASSGAGQYSDTQYF. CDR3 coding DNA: TGTGCCAGCAGTGGGGCTGGCCAGTATTCGGATACGCAGTATTTT.

The CDR3: CASSQNPGDLYNEQFF. The CDR3 region has the DNA TGTGCCAGCAGCCAAAACCCGGGAGATCTCTACAATGAGCAGTTCTTC. The chain couples TRBV9 to TRBJ2-1; weak D call: TRBD2 (6 bases). V was trimmed by 4 bases and J by 3 bases, leaving 17 bases between them. Germline V gene sequence: CDR1 SGDLS, CDR2 YYNGEE. This CDR3 is 16 amino acids long. Drawing the rest from reference TRBV9 and TRBJ2-1, the complete variable domain is DSGVTQTPKHLITATGQRVTLRCSPRSGDLSVYWYQQSLDQGLQFLIQYYNGEERAKGNILERFSAQQFPDLHSELNLSSLELGDSALYFCASSQNPGDLYNEQFFGPGTRLTVL.

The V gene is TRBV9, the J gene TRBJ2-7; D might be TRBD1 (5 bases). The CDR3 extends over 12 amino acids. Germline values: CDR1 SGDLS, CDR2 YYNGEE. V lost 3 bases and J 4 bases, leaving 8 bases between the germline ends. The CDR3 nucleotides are TGTGCCAGCAGCGGCAGGGATTACGAGCAGTACTTC. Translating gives CASSGRDYEQYF.

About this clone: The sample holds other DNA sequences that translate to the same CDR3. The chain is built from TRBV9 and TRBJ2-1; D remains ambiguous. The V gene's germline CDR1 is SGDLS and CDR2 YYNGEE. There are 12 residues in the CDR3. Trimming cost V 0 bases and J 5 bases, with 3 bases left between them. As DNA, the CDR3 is TGTGCCAGCAGCGTAGAAGACAATGAGCAGTTCTTC. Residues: CASSVEDNEQFF.

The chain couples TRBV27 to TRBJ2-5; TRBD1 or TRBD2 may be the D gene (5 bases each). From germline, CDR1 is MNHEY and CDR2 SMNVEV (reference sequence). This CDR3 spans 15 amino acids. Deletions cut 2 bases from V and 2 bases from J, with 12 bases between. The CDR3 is CASSLTTGLQETQYF. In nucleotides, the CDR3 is TGTGCCAGCAGTTTAACCACAGGACTGCAAGAGACCCAGTACTTC.

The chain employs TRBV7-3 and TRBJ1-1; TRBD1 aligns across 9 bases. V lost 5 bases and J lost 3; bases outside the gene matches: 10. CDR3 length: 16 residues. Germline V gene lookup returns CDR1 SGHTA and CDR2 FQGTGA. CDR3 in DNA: TGTGCCAGCAGCCCTACAGGGGGCGATGGACACACTGAAGCTTTCTTT. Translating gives CASSPTGGDGHTEAFF.

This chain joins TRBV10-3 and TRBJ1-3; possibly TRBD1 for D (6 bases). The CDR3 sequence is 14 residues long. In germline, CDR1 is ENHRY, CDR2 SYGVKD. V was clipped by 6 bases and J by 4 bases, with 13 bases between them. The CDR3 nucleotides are TGTGCCATCAGAGATGGGACACGGGGAAACACCATATATTTT. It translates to CAIRDGTRGNTIYF.

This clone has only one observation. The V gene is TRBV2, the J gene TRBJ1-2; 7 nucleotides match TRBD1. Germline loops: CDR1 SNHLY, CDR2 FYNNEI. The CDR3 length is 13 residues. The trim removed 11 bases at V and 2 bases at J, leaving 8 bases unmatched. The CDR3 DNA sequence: TGTGCCTCCCAGGGGGGGTGGAACTATGGCTACACCTTC. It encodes CASQGGWNYGYTF.